Below, 7 T cell receptor beta chains from the same sample are listed, as sequenced in a study of blood T cell repertoires in COVID-19. TCRdb's table, derived via immunoSEQ multiplex PCR, lists solely in-frame clones and lacks some. Of about 160,000 clones in the sample, about 84% were seen once. Sequencing was performed on PBMCs or T cells enriched from blood (not recorded which). Source of these receptors: a woman aged 40 to 50 with acute COVID-19.

The chain links TRBV19 to TRBJ2-7; TRBD1 matches 9 bases. Germline V gives CDR1 LNHDA, CDR2 SQIVND (reference sequence). This CDR3 comprises 15 residues. Germline trimming cut 5 bases from V and 2 bases from J; bases unmatched to any gene: 7. The CDR3 is CASSPRQGETYEQYF. The DNA for the CDR3 is TGTGCCAGTAGTCCCCGACAGGGGGAGACCTACGAGCAGTACTTC. Filled out from reference TRBV19 and TRBJ2-7, the complete variable domain reads DGGITQSPKYLFRKEGQNVTLSCEQNLNHDAMYWYRQDPGQGLRLIYYSQIVNDFQKGDIAEGYSVSREKKESFPLTVTSAQKNPTAFYLCASSPRQGETYEQYFGPGTRLTVT.

This clone was seen a single time. The rearrangement uses TRBV19 and TRBJ1-5; 10 bases line up with TRBD1. This CDR3 contains 15 residues. The germline gives CDR1 LNHDA, CDR2 SQIVND (reference sequence). V was clipped by 7 bases and J by 2 bases; unmatched bases: 5. CDR3 nucleotides: TGTGCCAGTACCGACAGGGGGCAAGGCAATCAGCCCCAGCATTTT. Its protein is CASTDRGQGNQPQHF.

This clone was seen a single time. This chain joins TRBV18 and TRBJ2-6; D perhaps matches TRBD2 (6 bases). Trimming removed 3 bases from V and 0 bases from J, with 12 bases in between. There are 17 residues in the CDR3. Germline V gene data show CDR1 as KGHSH and CDR2 as LQKENI. The CDR3 DNA follows: TGTGCCAGCTCACCGGGACTTCCAAACTCTGGGGCCAACGTCCTGACTTTC. The encoded protein is CASSPGLPNSGANVLTF.

The chain has TRBV30 and TRBJ2-3; TRBD2 aligns across 7 bases. The CDR3 covers 15 residues. The germline V gene has CDR1 GTSNPN and CDR2 SVGIG (reference sequence). After removal of 0 bases from V and 0 bases from J, the junction contained 3 bases not matched to a gene. The CDR3, as DNA: TGTGCCTGGAGTGTACTAGCGCAAAGCACAGATACGCAGTATTTT. Protein sequence: CAWSVLAQSTDTQYF.

This rearrangement joins TRBV30 to TRBJ1-3, with D possibly matching TRBD1 (5 bases). This CDR3 contains 13 residues. Germline values: CDR1 GTSNPN, CDR2 SVGIG (reference sequence). Trimming stripped 7 bases from V and 2 bases from J, with 12 bases between. In nucleotides, the CDR3 is TGTGCCTCCAGTACAGGCCCTGGAAACACCATATATTTT. Amino acid sequence: CASSTGPGNTIYF.

The V call is TRBV13, the J call TRBJ1-2; a weak D match, TRBD1 (5 bases). CDR1 is PRHDT, CDR2 FYEKMQ, per germline (reference sequence). There are 14 residues in the CDR3. Trimming left V 6 bases short and J 4 bases short, with 15 bases between. CDR3 bases: TGTGCCAGCAGGGAGTGGGGGGTTAGCTATGGCTACACCTTC. It specifies CASREWGVSYGYTF.

The rearrangement joins TRBV4-1 to TRBJ2-5; 11 nucleotides line up with TRBD2. CDR1 and CDR2 from the germline V gene are MGHRA and YSYEKL. CDR3 size: 18 residues. V gave up 4 bases and J gave up 5 bases; unmatched junction bases: 15. The CDR3 sequence is CASSLRITMTSGKETQYF. The CDR3, as DNA: TGCGCCAGCAGCCTTCGAATTACCATGACTAGCGGGAAGGAGACCCAGTACTTC.